A single T cell receptor beta chain is shown here with its context. Its antigen is unidentified. The sample belongs to a study of T-cell memory formation after mild COVID-19. Whole-study findings and limits: Memory sampled before infection contained some responding clones, suggesting cross-reactive memory joined. Clones that contracted from day 15 to 85 had balanced CD4/CD8; later expanders were CD4+ biased.

TCRdb used MiXCR to reprocess the 5' RACE reads, holding one entry per CDR3 protein. The sample includes some 180,000 distinct CDR3 sequences, under 15% of them seen just once. The sample consisted of PBMCs or a T cell subset sorted from them (not recorded which). This receptor was obtained from a man younger than 30 who had mild COVID-19 (a few samples of this study predate the infection). Cell type and time point are not known.

This chain's CDR3 is CASRARGELTDTQYF. CDR3 coding DNA: TGCGCCAGCAGGGCGCGGGGGGAGCTCACAGATACGCAGTATTTT. The V call is TRBV5-1, the J call TRBJ2-3, with 8 nucleotides matching TRBD2. With V trimmed by 5 bases and J by 2 bases, 7 bases remained unmatched. CDR3 size: 15 residues. Germline CDR1 reads SGHRS; CDR2 reads YFSETQ.